This T cell receptor beta chain was documented in a study of T cell responses to AZD1222 COVID-19 vaccine. TCRdb keeps only in-frame clones here, not all; method: immunoSEQ multiplex PCR. In the table there are some 99,000 clones, roughly 87% of which are singletons. Trimming took off 6 bases at V and 5 bases at J, with 13 bases between the two ends. The CDR3 consists of 13 residues. Germline CDR1 MDHEN, CDR2 SYDVKM. The rearrangement uses TRBV28 and TRBJ1-1, with a possible D match to TRBD1 (5 bases). The sample consisted of peripheral blood, taken on day 0 of AZD1222 vaccination. The sequence derives from an adult in good health. CDR3 in DNA: TGTGCCAGCAGGGGGGGTTTGGGGACTGAAGCTTTCTTT. This sequence encodes CASRGGLGTEAFF.